The 9 T cell receptor beta chains listed next were all sequenced from one sample in a study of response to subunit inactivated influenza vaccine. TCRdb fed the RT-PCR reads into MiXCR, producing one record per CDR3 protein. The sample yields roughly 650,000 distinct CDR3 sequences, 11% to 15% seen once. The specimen comprised PBMCs from blood, sampled less than 15 days before vaccination. The receptors stem from a man aged 50 to 60 who received an inactivated influenza vaccine.

This clonotype has only a few counts. The chain employs TRBV6-2 or TRBV6-3 and TRBJ2-5, with TRBD1 matching over 9 bases. The CDR3 has 16 residues. From germline, CDR1 is MNHEY and CDR2 SVGEGT. Germline trimming cut 2 bases from V and 3 bases from J; bases unmatched to any gene: 7. CDR3 residues: CASSYHRTGDEETQYF. The CDR3 DNA reads TGTGCCAGCAGTTACCATCGGACAGGGGACGAAGAGACCCAGTACTTC.

This clonotype was seen more than once but under ten times. The V gene is TRBV2, the J gene TRBJ2-7; 7 bases agree with TRBD2. The CDR3 spans 15 residues. Germline-derived CDR1 and CDR2 are SNHLY and FYNNEI. V gave up 4 bases and J gave up 4 bases; unmatched junction bases: 10. CDR3 bases: TGTGCCAGCAGTGCCCCCAGGACGCGGGGGTACGAGCAGTACTTC. Its translation: CASSAPRTRGYEQYF.

This chain links TRBV7-8 with TRBJ1-2, with 10 bases identical to TRBD1. From germline, CDR1 is SGHVS and CDR2 FQNEAQ. The CDR3 consists of 17 residues. Trimming took 1 base from V and 4 from J; bases not matched to a gene: 9. As DNA, the CDR3 is TGTGCCAGCAGCTTAGACCCGGGACAGGGGACCCTCTATGGCTACACCTTC. This translates into CASSLDPGQGTLYGYTF.

This clonotype turned up a few times. J is TRBJ1-1 and V is TRBV5-1; 12 bases match TRBD1. Trimming cost V 10 bases and J 5 bases; bases outside gene matches: 12. The CDR3 totals 15 residues. Germline values: CDR1 SGHRS, CDR2 YFSETQ. The CDR3 nucleotides read TGCGCCTCCACCGGGACAGGGGGCAGTGGGACTGAAGCTTTCTTT. Amino acids: CASTGTGGSGTEAFF.

This clonotype was recorded a few times. The V and J genes are TRBV11-1 and TRBJ2-7; D tentatively reads TRBD1 or TRBD2 (6 bases each). CDR1 is SGHAT and CDR2 is FQDESV in the germline V gene (reference sequence). This CDR3 contains 15 residues. V was cut by 5 bases and J by 4 bases, with 18 bases left in between. The CDR3 loop is CASSRDRGDTYEQYF. The CDR3, as DNA: TGTGCCAGCAGCCGAGATAGGGGGGATACGTACGAGCAGTACTTC.

The table lists this clonotype with a few counts. The rearrangement joins TRBV28 to TRBJ2-3; 8 bases line up with TRBD2. This CDR3 is built from 15 residues. With 6 bases clipped from V and 2 bases from J, the junction kept 7 bases outside the gene matches. CDR1 is MDHEN, CDR2 SYDVKM, per germline. DNA for the CDR3: TGTGCCAGCAGATATAGCGGGATCAACACAGATACGCAGTATTTT. This codes for CASRYSGINTDTQYF.

The V call is TRBV6-5, the J call TRBJ1-1; D is ambiguous. The length of the CDR3 is 15 residues. Between the trimmed V and J ends, which lost 4 bases and 0 bases, there was a span of 12 bases. The germline gives CDR1 MNHEY, CDR2 SVGAGI. This CDR3 reads CASSWTEVMNTEAFF. CDR3 bases: TGTGCCAGCAGTTGGACCGAAGTCATGAACACTGAAGCTTTCTTT.

This clonotype has just a few counts. The chain uses TRBV6-5 and TRBJ1-3; D ambiguous. The V end was cut by 0 bases, the J end by 3 bases, with 9 bases between. The V gene's germline CDR1 is MNHEY and CDR2 SVGAGI. The CDR3 extends over 15 amino acids. CDR3 sequence reads: CASSYSARIGNTIYF. Written as DNA, the CDR3 is TGTGCCAGCAGTTACTCAGCACGAATTGGAAACACCATATATTTT.

This clonotype has just a few counts. The CDR3: CAIGNREGGNQPQHF. CDR3 coding DNA: TGTGCCATCGGCAATAGGGAAGGTGGCAATCAGCCCCAGCATTTT. This chain connects TRBV10-3 to TRBJ1-5; D not certain. The CDR3 runs 15 residues. V lost 8 bases and J lost 2, with 16 bases in between. Germline CDR1 reads ENHRY; CDR2 reads SYGVKD.